The sequence of this T cell receptor (beta chain) was determined in a study of CXCR3-negative and CXCR3-positive naive CD8 T cells. Whole-study results and caveats: Comparably high diversity marked both naive subsets, whereas memory CD8+ cells had much lower diversity. Cryopreserved PBMCs had partly decreased CXCR3 expression; fresh PBMCs were used in most assays.

Comment on this clonotype: Its antigen is currently unknown.

Germline V gives CDR1 SEHNR, CDR2 FQNEAQ (reference sequence). This CDR3 has 12 amino acids. cDNA libraries for TRB were generated by 5' RACE incorporating UMI labels. TCRdb reanalyzed the 5' RACE reads and collapses them to one entry per CDR3 protein, without DNA. The sample table sets out approximately 83,000 distinct CDR3 sequences. This chain links TRBV7-9 with TRBJ1-1; the D call of TRBD1 rests on TCRdb alone, since no DNA is present to check it. This clonotype was obtained from a human donor in good health. Some clones in this sample may be carry-over from other donors' samples. The sequenced sample was naive CXCR3- CD8+ T cells from blood. The subset: CD45RO-CCR7+CD27+CD95- naive CD8+ T cells lacking CXCR3 (TNR3-). CDR3 protein: CASSMTGTEAFF.